This paragraph reports one T cell receptor beta chain. Its matching antigen is unknown. This specimen belongs to a study of cytomegalovirus exposure and HLA in healthy donors. PCR used 60 Vbeta primers and 13 Jbeta primers. Data came from immunoSEQ multiplex PCR; TCRdb stores just in-frame clones and leaves some out. The sample has 120,000 to 150,000 clones, approximately 81% seen once. Regarding the study as a whole: Confirmation was obtained in vitro that a few CMV-associated chains are specific for CMV antigens. Beyond CMV serostatus, there was no information to go on about immune exposure. The analysis excluded some indistinguishable V segments, including TRBV6-2 and TRBV6-3.

The V gene's germline CDR1 is SGDLS and CDR2 YYNGEE. The V end lost 0 bases, the J end lost 7 bases, and 13 bases lay between the germline ends. The CDR3 contains 15 residues. The sequencing input was PBMCs. The rearrangement links TRBV9 to TRBJ1-4, with unresolved D. The clonotype was recovered from a woman aged 40 to 50 in good health and CMV-seropositive. CDR3: CASSVGTSISEKLFF. As DNA, the CDR3 is TGTGCCAGCAGCGTAGGGACTAGTATTTCTGAAAAACTGTTTTTT.